These 4 T cell receptor beta chains were all obtained from the same sample, sequenced in a study of persistence of HIV-infected CD4 T cells. Cells were stimulated with overlapping HIV-1 Gag 15-mer peptides. CD40L/CD69 double-negative CD45RO-high memory CD4+ T cells were collected. The immunoSEQ assay was version 4, run in survey mode. Using immunoSEQ multiplex PCR, the repertoire was profiled, and TCRdb retains in-frame clones only, with some absent. The sample lists around 60,000 clones, 70% to 75% occurring once. These receptors' targets are unknown. Sample: CD4+ T cells sorted from PBMCs after roughly 18-hour stimulation, taken from a patient who received antiretroviral therapy. These receptors all stem from an adult man with HIV who was CMV-seropositive.

The chain is built from TRBV6-2 or TRBV6-3 and TRBJ2-7, with 10 bases matching TRBD1. The V gene end was trimmed by 6 bases and the J gene end by 3 bases; junction bases not matched to a gene: 8. In germline, CDR1 is MNHEY, CDR2 SVGEGT. There are 15 residues in the CDR3. The CDR3 coding sequence is TGTGCCAGCAGCGGGGGAGGGACAGGGGACTACGAGCAGTACTTC. It encodes CASSGGGTGDYEQYF.

The chain recombines TRBV6-5 with TRBJ1-2; 7 bases map to TRBD1. With 8 bases clipped from V and 2 bases from J, the junction kept 5 bases outside the gene matches. The CDR3 is 13 amino acids. The germline CDR1 and CDR2 sequences are MNHEY and SVGAGI. The CDR3 DNA follows: TGTGCCAGCGCCGGGACAGCGAACTATGGCTACACCTTC. Its protein is CASAGTANYGYTF.

The chain uses TRBV5-4 and TRBJ1-2, with D possibly being TRBD1 (5 bases). The CDR3 covers 16 residues. Trimming removed 6 bases at V and 5 bases at J, with 23 bases between. Germline CDR1 reads SGHNT; CDR2 reads YYREEE (reference sequence). The CDR3 nucleotides read TGTGCCAGCACCCCACAGGAGACGAGGCTTCTGTATGGCTACACCTTC. This translates into CASTPQETRLLYGYTF.

The table lists this clone with a few counts. The same CDR3 also results from other DNA sequences found in this sample. The chain employs TRBV7-9 and TRBJ2-7; D remains unclear. The CDR3 totals 11 residues. V was shortened by 2 bases and J by 1 base, with 0 bases between the two germline ends. Germline V gene lookup returns CDR1 SEHNR and CDR2 FQNEAQ (reference sequence). The CDR3, as DNA: TGTGCCAGCAGCTTATCCTACGAGCAGTACTTC. It codes for CASSLSYEQYF.